The clone carrying this T cell receptor beta chain occurred once. Patients in Seattle were enrolled during active infection, then followed longitudinally. Source study methods: How many nucleated cells were present was estimated from reference gene primer amplification. Sequencing was performed with immunoSEQ multiplex PCR; in TCRdb, only in-frame clones are kept and a portion is missing. V and J calls and clone size are as listed in that table; D and trimming were resolved from the DNA. The sample contains about 170,000 clones, about 92% of which appear only once. This entry comes from a study of blood T cell repertoires in COVID-19. Study information: Spain, Italy and the United States supplied samples that represented acute and convalescent COVID-19. In each case, the material was cDNA or gDNA derived from T cells, B-cell-depleted T cells, or PBMCs.

The ends were cut back, 3 bases at V and 0 bases at J, with 18 bases in the middle. CDR3 size: 18 residues. Germline CDR1 and CDR2: KGHSH and LQKENI. The chain links TRBV18 to TRBJ2-4; TRBD1 might be the D (6 bases). The sequence was collected from a man aged 30 to 45 with COVID-19, enrolled during active disease. The sample consisted of peripheral blood. The DNA for the CDR3 is TGTGCCAGCTCACCGACGGGACAAACACAATTAGCCAAAAACATTCAGTACTTC. Its translation is CASSPTGQTQLAKNIQYF.